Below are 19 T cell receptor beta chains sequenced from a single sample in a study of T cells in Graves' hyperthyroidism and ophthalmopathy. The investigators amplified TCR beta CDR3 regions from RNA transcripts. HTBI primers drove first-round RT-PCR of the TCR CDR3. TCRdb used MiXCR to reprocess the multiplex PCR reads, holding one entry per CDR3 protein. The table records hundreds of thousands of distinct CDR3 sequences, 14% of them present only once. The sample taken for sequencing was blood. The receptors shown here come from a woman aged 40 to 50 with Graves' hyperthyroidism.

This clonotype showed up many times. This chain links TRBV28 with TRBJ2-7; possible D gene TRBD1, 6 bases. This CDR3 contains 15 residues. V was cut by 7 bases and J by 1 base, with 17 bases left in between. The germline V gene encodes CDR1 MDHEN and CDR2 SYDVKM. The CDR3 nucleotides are TGTGCCAGCACCATCCGGACAGACCAGTCCTACGAGCAGTACTTC. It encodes CASTIRTDQSYEQYF. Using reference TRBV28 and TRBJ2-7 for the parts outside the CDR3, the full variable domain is DVKVTQSSRYLVKRTGEKVFLECVQDMDHENMFWYRQDPGLGLRLIYFSYDVKMKEKGDIPEGYSVSREKKERFSLILESASTNQTSMYLCASTIRTDQSYEQYFGPGTRLTVT.

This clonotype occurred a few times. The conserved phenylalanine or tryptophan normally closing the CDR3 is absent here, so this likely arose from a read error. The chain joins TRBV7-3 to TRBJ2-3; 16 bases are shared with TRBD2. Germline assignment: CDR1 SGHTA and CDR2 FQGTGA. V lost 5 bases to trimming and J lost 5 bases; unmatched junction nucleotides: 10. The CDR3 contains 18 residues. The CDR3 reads CASSKGTSGRAGRDTQYL. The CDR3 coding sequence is TGTGCCAGCAGCAAAGGGACTAGCGGGAGGGCCGGGAGAGATACGCAGTATCTT.

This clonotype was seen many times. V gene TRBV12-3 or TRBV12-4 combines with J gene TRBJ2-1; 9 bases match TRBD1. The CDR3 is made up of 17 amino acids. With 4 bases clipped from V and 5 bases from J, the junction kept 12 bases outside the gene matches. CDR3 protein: CASSSDHMDRGHNEQFF. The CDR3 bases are TGTGCCAGCAGTTCAGACCACATGGACAGGGGACACAATGAGCAGTTCTTC.

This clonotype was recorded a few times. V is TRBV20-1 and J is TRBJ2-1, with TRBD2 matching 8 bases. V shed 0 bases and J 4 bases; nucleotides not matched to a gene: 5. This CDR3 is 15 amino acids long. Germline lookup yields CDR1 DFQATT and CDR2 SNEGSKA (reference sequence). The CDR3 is CSARDYLAGYNEQFF. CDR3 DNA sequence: TGCAGTGCTAGAGATTACTTAGCGGGATACAATGAGCAGTTCTTC.

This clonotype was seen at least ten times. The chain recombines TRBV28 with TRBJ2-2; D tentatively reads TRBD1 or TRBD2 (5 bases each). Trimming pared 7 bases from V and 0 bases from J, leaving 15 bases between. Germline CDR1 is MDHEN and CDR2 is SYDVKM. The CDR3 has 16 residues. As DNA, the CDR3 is TGTGCCAGCACCCCGCCGGGACCTACGAACACCGGGGAGCTGTTTTTT. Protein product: CASTPPGPTNTGELFF.

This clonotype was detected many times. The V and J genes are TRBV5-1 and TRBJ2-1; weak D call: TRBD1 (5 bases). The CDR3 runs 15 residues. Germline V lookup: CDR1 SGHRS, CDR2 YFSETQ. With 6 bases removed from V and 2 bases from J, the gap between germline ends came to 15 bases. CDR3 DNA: TGCGCCAGCACCCCAAGAGACAGCCCCTACAATGAGCAGTTCTTC. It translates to CASTPRDSPYNEQFF.

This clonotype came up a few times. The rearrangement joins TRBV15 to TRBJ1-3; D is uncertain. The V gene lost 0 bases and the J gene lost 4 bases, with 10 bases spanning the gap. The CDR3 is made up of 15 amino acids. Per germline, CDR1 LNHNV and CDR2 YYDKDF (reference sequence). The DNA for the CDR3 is TGTGCCACCAGCAGAGATCTTGGTTTAGGAAACACCATATATTTT. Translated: CATSRDLGLGNTIYF.

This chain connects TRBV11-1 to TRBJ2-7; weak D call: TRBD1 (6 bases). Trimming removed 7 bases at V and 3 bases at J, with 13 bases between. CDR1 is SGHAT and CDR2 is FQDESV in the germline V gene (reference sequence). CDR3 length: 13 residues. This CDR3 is CASTPDSVYEQYF. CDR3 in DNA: TGTGCCAGCACCCCGGACAGCGTCTACGAGCAGTACTTC.

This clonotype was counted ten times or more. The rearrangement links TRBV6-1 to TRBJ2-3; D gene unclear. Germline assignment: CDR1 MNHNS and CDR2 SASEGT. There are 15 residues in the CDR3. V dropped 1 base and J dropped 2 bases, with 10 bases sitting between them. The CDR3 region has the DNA TGTGCCAGCAGTGAAGATTGGATTACCACAGATACGCAGTATTTT. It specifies CASSEDWITTDTQYF.

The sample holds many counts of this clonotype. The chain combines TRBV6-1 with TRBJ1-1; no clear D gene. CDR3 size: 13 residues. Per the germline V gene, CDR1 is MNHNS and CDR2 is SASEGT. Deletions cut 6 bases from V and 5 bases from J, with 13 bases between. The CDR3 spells CASSQHEATEAFF. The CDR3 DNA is TGTGCCAGCAGCCAACATGAGGCTACTGAAGCTTTCTTT.

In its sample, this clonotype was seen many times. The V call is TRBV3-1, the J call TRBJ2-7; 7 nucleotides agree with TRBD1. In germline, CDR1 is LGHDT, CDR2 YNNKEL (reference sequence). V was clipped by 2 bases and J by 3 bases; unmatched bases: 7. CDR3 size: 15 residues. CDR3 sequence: CASSQNPGQIYEQYF. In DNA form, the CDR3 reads TGTGCCAGCAGCCAAAACCCGGGACAGATCTACGAGCAGTACTTC.

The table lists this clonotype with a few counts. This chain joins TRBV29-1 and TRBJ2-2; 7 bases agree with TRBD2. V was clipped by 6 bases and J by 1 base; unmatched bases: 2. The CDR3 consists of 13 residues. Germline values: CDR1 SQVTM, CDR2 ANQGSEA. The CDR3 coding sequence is TGCAGCGTGAGCGGGATGAACACCGGGGAGCTGTTTTTT. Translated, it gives CSVSGMNTGELFF.

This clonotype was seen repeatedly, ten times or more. The CDR3 DNA follows: TGTGCCAGCAGCTTATTGTTATCCACAGCGGGAGGGCCATCCAAAAACATTCAGTACTTC. Encoded protein: CASSLLLSTAGGPSKNIQYF. The chain couples TRBV7-2 to TRBJ2-4; 10 bases map to TRBD2. J gave up 2 bases and V 2 bases, and 15 bases lay outside the gene matches. Germline V CDR1 and CDR2: SGHTA, FQGNSA. CDR3 length: 20 residues.

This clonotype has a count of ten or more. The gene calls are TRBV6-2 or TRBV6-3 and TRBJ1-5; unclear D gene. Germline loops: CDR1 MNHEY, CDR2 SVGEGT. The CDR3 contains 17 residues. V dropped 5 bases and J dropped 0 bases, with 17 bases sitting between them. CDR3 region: CASSHLLGGNSNQPQHF. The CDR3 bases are TGTGCCAGCAGTCACCTTCTTGGCGGGAATAGCAATCAGCCCCAGCATTTT.

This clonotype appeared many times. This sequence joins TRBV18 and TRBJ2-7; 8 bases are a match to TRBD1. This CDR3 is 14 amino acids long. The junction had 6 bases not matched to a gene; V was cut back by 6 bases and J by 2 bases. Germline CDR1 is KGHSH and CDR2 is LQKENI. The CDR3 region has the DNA TGTGCCAGCTCGCAGGGGGCGATTGCCTACGAGCAGTACTTC. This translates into CASSQGAIAYEQYF.

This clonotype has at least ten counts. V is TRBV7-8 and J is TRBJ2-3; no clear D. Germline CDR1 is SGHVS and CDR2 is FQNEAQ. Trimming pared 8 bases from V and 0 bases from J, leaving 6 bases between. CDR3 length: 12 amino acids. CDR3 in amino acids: CASGPSTDTQYF. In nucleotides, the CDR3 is TGTGCCAGCGGACCTAGCACAGATACGCAGTATTTT.

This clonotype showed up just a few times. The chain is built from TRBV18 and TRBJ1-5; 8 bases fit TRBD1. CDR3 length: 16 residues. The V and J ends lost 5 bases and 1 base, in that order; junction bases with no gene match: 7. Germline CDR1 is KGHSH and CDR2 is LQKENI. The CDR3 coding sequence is TGTGCCAGCTCATTAGGACAGGGAAACAGCAATCAGCCCCAGCATTTT. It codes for CASSLGQGNSNQPQHF.

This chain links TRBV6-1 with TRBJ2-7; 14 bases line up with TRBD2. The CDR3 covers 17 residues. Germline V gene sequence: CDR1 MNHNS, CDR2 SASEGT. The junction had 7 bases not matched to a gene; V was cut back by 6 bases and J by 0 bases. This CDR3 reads CASSTSGTSGSSYEQYF. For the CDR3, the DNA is TGTGCCAGCAGCACATCCGGGACTAGCGGGAGCTCCTACGAGCAGTACTTC.

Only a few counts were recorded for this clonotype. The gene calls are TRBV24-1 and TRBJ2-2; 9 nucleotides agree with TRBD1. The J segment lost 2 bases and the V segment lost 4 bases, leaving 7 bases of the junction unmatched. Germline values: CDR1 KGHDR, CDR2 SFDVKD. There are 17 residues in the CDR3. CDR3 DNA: TGTGCCACCAGTGAGACGGGACAGGGTAAAAACACCGGGGAGCTGTTTTTT. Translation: CATSETGQGKNTGELFF.